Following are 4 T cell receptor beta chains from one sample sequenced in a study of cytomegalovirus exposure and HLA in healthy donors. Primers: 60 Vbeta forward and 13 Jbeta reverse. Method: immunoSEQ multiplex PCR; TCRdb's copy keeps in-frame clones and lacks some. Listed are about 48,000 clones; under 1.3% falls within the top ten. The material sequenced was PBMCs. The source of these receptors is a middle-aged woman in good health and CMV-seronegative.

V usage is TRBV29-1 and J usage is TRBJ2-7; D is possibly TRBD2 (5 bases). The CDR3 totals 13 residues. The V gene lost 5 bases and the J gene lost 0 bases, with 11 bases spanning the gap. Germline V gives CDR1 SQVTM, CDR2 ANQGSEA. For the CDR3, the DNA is TGCAGCGTTCGGGAAGGAGGCTCCTACGAGCAGTACTTC. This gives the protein CSVREGGSYEQYF.

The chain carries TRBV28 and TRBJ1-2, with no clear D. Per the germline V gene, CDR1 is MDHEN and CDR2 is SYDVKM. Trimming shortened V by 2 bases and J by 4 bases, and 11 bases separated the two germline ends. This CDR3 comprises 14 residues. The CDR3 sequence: CASSLRIGVYGYTF. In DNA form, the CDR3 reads TGTGCCAGCAGTTTAAGAATCGGGGTCTATGGCTACACCTTC.

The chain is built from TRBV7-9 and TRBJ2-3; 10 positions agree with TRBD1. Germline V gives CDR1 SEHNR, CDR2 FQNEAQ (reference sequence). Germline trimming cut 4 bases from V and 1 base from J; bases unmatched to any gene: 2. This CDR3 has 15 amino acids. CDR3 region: CASSSGTGGTDTQYF. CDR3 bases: TGTGCCAGCAGCTCCGGGACAGGGGGCACAGATACGCAGTATTTT.

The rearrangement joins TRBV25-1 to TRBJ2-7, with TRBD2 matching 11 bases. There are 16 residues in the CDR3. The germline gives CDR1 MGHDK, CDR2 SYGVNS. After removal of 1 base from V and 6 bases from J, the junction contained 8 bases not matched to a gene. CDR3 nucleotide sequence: TGTGCCAGCAGTGAATGGGCACTAGCGGGAGTCGGCGAGCAGTACTTC. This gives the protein CASSEWALAGVGEQYF.